This T cell receptor beta chain is from a study of CD4 T cells in relation to SARS-CoV-2 and coronaviruses. Looking at the study overall: PBMCs were cultured with antigen for over nine days before TCR beta sequencing. Controls used an HIV-1 Nef peptide pool or no peptide. The HLA restriction of the shared crossreactive spike epitopes was mapped.

The unexposed donors gave CD4+ T cells in about 2010-2019, prior to COVID-19. After about 11 days of culture, CD4+ T cells were isolated. Unexposed-donor CD4+ T cells were probed with SARS-CoV-2 S/N and four cold-coronavirus spikes, cells permitting. A word on this clone: What it recognizes is unknown.

Repertoires were generated with immunoSEQ multiplex PCR, while TCRdb's copy carries only in-frame clones and drops some. The sample includes fewer than 20,000 clones, about four fifths of them seen just once. The CDR3 runs to 15 residues. Germline V gene lookup returns CDR1 ENHRY and CDR2 SYGVKD. V shed 3 bases and J 2 bases; nucleotides not matched to a gene: 5. The chain recombines TRBV10-3 with TRBJ2-5; 8 bases are shared with TRBD2. The TCR sequence derives from a human donor in good health. Source material: CD4+ T cells from PBMCs, cultured in vitro. CDR3 residues: CAISDRGGWQETQYF. CDR3 DNA: TGTGCCATCAGTGACCGGGGGGGGTGGCAAGAGACCCAGTACTTC.